This TCR beta chain was found in a study of early T cells in non-severe SARS-CoV-2 infection. TCRdb called the 5' RACE reads again in MiXCR, with one record for every CDR3 protein. The profile shows tens of thousands of distinct CDR3 sequences, about 5% of them singletons. Concerning this clonotype itself: Its target is unknown.

Whole-study results and caveats: Matching with VDJdb favored anti-spike CD8 responses (missing private and CD4 specificities).

The clonotype was recovered from an adult who was a healthcare worker with PCR-confirmed SARS-CoV-2 infection or an uninfected control (not recorded which). Here the sequenced sample was whole blood, taken at baseline.

CDR3 residues: CASSRQDNSPLHF. DNA for the CDR3: TGTGCCAGCAGCAGACAGGATAATTCACCCCTCCACTTT. The V call is TRBV7-2, the J call TRBJ1-6, with D possibly being TRBD1 (6 bases). Trimming stripped 5 bases from V and 5 bases from J, with 7 bases between. This CDR3 has 13 residues. In germline, CDR1 is SGHTA, CDR2 FQGNSA. Using reference TRBV7-2 and TRBJ1-6 for the parts outside the CDR3, the full variable domain is GAGVSQSPSNKVTEKGKDVELRCDPISGHTALYWYRQSLGQGLEFLIYFQGNSAPDKSGLPSDRFSAERTGGSVSTLTIQRTQQEDSAVYLCASSRQDNSPLHFGNGTRLTVT.